The T cell receptor beta chain described here comes from a study of cytomegalovirus exposure and HLA in healthy donors. Study details: The study's early data release held roughly 90 million unique TCRs from HLA-typed donors. Approximately 81% of roughly 400 genotyped donors fell in the Caucasian-associated ancestry cluster. General observations from the study: In a later analysis, parvovirus B19, influenza, CMV and Epstein-Barr virus appeared linked to several top co-occurrence clusters. Cytomegalovirus status was reportedly diagnosed by the classifier with high specificity and sensitivity.

V was trimmed by 2 bases and J by 6 bases, leaving 11 bases between them. Germline V gene data show CDR1 as SGDLS and CDR2 as YYNGEE. The CDR3 contains 14 residues. PCR primers comprised 60 Vbeta and 13 Jbeta primers. This table comes from immunoSEQ multiplex PCR, and its TCRdb copy is limited to in-frame clones, with some not included. The table includes 66,000 or so clones, roughly 90% detected once. This clone was observed a single time. Its antigen remains unidentified. This receptor was identified in a man under 40 in good health and CMV-seropositive. The gene calls are TRBV9 and TRBJ2-2, with D perhaps TRBD2 (6 bases). The material sequenced was PBMCs. CDR3: CASSVEGTAGELFF. The CDR3 DNA sequence: TGTGCCAGCAGCGTGGAGGGAACAGCCGGGGAGCTGTTTTTT. The full variable domain, completed using reference TRBV9 and TRBJ2-2, is DSGVTQTPKHLITATGQRVTLRCSPRSGDLSVYWYQQSLDQGLQFLIQYYNGEERAKGNILERFSAQQFPDLHSELNLSSLELGDSALYFCASSVEGTAGELFFGEGSRLTVL.